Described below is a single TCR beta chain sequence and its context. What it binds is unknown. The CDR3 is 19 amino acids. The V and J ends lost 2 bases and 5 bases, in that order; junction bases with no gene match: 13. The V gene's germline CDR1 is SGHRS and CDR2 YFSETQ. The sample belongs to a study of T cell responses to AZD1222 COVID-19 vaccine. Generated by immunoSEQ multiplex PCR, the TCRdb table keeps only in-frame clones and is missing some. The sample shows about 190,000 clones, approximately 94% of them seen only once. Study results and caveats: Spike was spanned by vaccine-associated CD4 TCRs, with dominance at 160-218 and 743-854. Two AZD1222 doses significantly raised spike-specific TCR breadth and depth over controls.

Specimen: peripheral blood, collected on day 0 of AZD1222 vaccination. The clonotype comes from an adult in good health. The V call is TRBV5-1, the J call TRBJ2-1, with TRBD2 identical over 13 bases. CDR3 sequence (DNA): TGCGCCAGCAGCTTCTCCACTAGCGGGAGGGCCGGGACCAACAATGAGCAGTTCTTC. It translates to CASSFSTSGRAGTNNEQFF.